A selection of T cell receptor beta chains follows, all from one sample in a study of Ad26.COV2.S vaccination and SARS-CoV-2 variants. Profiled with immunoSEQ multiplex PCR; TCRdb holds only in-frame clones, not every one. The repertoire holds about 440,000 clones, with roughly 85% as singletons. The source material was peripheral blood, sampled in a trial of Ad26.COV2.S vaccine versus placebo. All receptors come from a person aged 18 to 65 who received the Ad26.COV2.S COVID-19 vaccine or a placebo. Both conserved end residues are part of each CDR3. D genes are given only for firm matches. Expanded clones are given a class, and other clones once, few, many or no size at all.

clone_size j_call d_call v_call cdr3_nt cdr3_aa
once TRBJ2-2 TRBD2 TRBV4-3 TGCGCCAGCAGCCTTACTAGCGGGGGGCCCGGGGAGCTGTTTTTT CASSLTSGGPGELFF
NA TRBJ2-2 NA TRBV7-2 TGTGCCAGCAGCTTAGCGGGGGGACGAAGGGCCGGGGAGCTGTTTTTT CASSLAGGRRAGELFF
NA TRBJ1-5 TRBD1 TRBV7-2 TGTGCCAGCAGCATGGGACAGGGCGCCAATCAGCCCCAGCATTTT CASSMGQGANQPQHF
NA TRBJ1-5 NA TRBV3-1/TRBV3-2 TGTGCCAGCAGCCAAGGACGAGGCAATCAGCCCCAGCATTTT CASSQGRGNQPQHF
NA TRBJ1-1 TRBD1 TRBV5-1 TGCGCCAGCACACCGGGACAGGGGGCTATCGGAGCTTTCTTT CASTPGQGAIGAFF
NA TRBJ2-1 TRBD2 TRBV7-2 TGTGCCAGCAGATGGGGACTAGCGGGTGGGCAGTTCTTC CASRWGLAGGQFF
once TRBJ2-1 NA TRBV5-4 TGTGCCAGCAGCTTGGGTCCGTCTCGAGGAAGGGATGAGCAGTTCTTC CASSLGPSRGRDEQFF
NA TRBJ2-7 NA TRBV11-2 TGTGCCAGCAGCTTTACAGGGACGGGCGAGCAGTACTTC CASSFTGTGEQYF
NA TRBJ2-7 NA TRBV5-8 TGTGCCAGCAGCTTGGGCGGAACCTACGAGCAGTACTTC CASSLGGTYEQYF
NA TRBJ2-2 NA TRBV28 TGTGCCAGCACCTCGTCGGGACAGAACACCGGGGAGCTGTTTTTT CASTSSGQNTGELFF
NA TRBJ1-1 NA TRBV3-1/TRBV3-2 TGTGCCAATGCGTGCGGGGGCTTGTGGGTGAACACTGAAGCTTTCTTT CANACGGLWVNTEAFF
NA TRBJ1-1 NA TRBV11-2 TGTGCCAGCAGCTTCAGGCTTGTGGCAACTGAAGCTTTCTTT CASSFRLVATEAFF
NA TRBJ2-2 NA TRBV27 TGTGCCAGCAGTTTTGCAGGGAAGAACACCGGGGAGCTGTTTTTT CASSFAGKNTGELFF
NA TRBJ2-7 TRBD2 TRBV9 TGTGCCAGCAGCGTAGGGACTAGCGGGAGGTCGCCGATACAACCCTACGAGCAGTACTTC CASSVGTSGRSPIQPYEQYF
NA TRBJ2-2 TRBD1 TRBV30 TGTGCCTGGGGGACAGCGAACACCGGGGAGCTGTTTTTT CAWGTANTGELFF
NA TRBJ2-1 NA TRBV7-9 TGTGCCAGCAGCCCACTAGGGACCTACAATGAGCAGTTCTTC CASSPLGTYNEQFF
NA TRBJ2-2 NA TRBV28 TGTGCCAGCACCCTGTGGGCAGGGAACACCGGGGAGCTGTTTTTT CASTLWAGNTGELFF
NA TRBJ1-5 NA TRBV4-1 TGCGCCAGCAGCCAAGACCGCTCTTTGGCCGAAAGAGTCCAGCCCCAGCATTTT CASSQDRSLAERVQPQHF
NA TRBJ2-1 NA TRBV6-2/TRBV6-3 TGTGCCAGCAGTCGAAAAAGACAGGACCCCGACGATGAGCAGTTCTTC CASSRKRQDPDDEQFF
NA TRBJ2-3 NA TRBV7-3 TGTGCCAGCAGCTTAGTGGGCACCACAGATACGCAGTATTTT CASSLVGTTDTQYF
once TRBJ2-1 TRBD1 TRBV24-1 TGTGCCACCAGTGCCCCAGGGACAGAGGGTTACAATGAGCAGTTCTTC CATSAPGTEGYNEQFF
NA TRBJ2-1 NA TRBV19 TGTGCCAGTAGTGGGGAAACTTCCTACAATGAGCAGTTCTTC CASSGETSYNEQFF
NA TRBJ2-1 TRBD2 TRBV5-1 TGCGCCAGCAGCTTACCTCTAGCGGGAGGGAACGAGCAGTTCTTC CASSLPLAGGNEQFF
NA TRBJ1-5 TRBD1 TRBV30 TGTGCCTGGAGGCAACAGGGGGACCAGCCCCAGCATTTT CAWRQQGDQPQHF
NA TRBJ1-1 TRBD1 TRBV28 TGTGCCAGCAGCCCGGCCCAGGGGGCCTTGAACACTGAAGCTTTCTTT CASSPAQGALNTEAFF
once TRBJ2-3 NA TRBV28 TGTGCCAGCAGTTCCCCACAGGGATTCACAGATACGCAGTATTTT CASSSPQGFTDTQYF
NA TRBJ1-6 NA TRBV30 TGTGCCTGGAGTGTCGAGGTTCGTTCACCCCTCCACTTT CAWSVEVRSPLHF
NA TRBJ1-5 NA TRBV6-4 TGTGCCAGCAGTGACGTCGCGGACTATAGCAATCAGCCCCAGCATTTT CASSDVADYSNQPQHF
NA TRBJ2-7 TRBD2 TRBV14 TGTGCCAGCAGCCCACGACTAGCGGGAGTAAAGGGGACCTCCTACGAGCAGTACTTC CASSPRLAGVKGTSYEQYF
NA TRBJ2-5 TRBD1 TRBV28 TGTGCCAGCAGGCCGACAGGGCAAGAGACCCAGTACTTC CASRPTGQETQYF
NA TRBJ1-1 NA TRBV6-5 TGTGCCAGCCAGGGAGAGGACACTGAAGCTTTCTTT CASQGEDTEAFF
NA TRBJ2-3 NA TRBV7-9 TGTGCCAGCAGCTCCCTGGGCGCTAGCACAGATACGCAGTATTTT CASSSLGASTDTQYF
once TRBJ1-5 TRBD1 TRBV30 TGTGCCTGGAGTGTTGGGGGACAGGGATGGCCCCAGCATTTT CAWSVGGQGWPQHF
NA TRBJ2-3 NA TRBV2 TGTGCCAGCGGCCGGACTAGCACAGATACGCAGTATTTT CASGRTSTDTQYF
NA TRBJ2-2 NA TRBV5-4 TGTGCCAGCAGCTTGGAGTCGAACACCGGGGAGCTGTTTTTT CASSLESNTGELFF
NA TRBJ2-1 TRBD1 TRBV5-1 TGCGCCAGCAGCCATAAGGGACAGGTCGATGAGCAGTTCTTC CASSHKGQVDEQFF
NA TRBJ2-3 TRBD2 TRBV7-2 TGTGCCAGCAGCTTTTTGTTGGCTAGCGGGATTTTGTATTTT CASSFLLASGILYF
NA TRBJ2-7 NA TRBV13 TGTGCCAGCAGCACAGGCTACGAGCAGTACTTC CASSTGYEQYF
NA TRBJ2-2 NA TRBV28 TGTGCCAGCAGCCTAGACACGAACATACTCGGGGAGCTGTTTTTT CASSLDTNILGELFF
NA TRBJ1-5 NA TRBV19 TGTGCCAGTAGTATAGGAGGGGACAATCAGCCCCAGCATTTT CASSIGGDNQPQHF
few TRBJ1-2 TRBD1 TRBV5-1 TGCGCCAGCAGCTTGAGTGGACAGGCGTCGGGCTACACCTTC CASSLSGQASGYTF
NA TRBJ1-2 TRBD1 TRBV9 TGTGCCAGCAGCGACGGGACAGGACGATCGGAGGGGGGCTACACCTTC CASSDGTGRSEGGYTF
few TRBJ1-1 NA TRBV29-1 TGCAGCGAACAGGGAAGATATGGGACTGAAGCTTTCTTT CSEQGRYGTEAFF
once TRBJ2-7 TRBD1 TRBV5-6 TGTGCCAGCAGCTTCTCCGGGACAGGGTACTACGAGCAGTACTTC CASSFSGTGYYEQYF
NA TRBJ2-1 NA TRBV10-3 TGTGCCATGGGCCGGGACGCCTCTCTGTTGGATGAGCAGTTCTTC CAMGRDASLLDEQFF
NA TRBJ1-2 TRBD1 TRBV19 TGTGCCAGTAGTACCGGGACAGGGGGTTTGTATGGCTACACCTTC CASSTGTGGLYGYTF
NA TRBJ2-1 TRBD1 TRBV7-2 TGTGCCAGCCCGGGACAGGGACCCTACAATGAGCAGTTCTTC CASPGQGPYNEQFF
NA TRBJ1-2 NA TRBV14 TGTGCCAGCAGCCAGTTAGGAAACTATGGCTACACCTTC CASSQLGNYGYTF
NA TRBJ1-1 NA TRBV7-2 TGTGCCAGCAGCTTAGTCCAGACGAACACTGAAGCTTTCTTT CASSLVQTNTEAFF
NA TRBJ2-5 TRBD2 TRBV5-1 TGCGCCAGCAGCGGGGGACTAGCGGGACTACAAGAGACCCAGTACTTC CASSGGLAGLQETQYF
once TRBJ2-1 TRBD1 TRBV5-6 TGTGCCAGCAGCTCGACTATAAACGTACAGGGGTCCGGTGAGCAGTTCTTC CASSSTINVQGSGEQFF
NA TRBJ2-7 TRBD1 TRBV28 TGTGCCAGCAGTGCCTCCCGGACAGGGCCATTCGAGCAGTACTTC CASSASRTGPFEQYF
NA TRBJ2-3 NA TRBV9 TGTGCCAGCAGCGTAGCCGGGACACTCACAGATACGCAGTATTTT CASSVAGTLTDTQYF
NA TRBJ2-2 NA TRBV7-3 TGTGCCAGCAGCAGACTGATCACCGGGGAGCTGTTTTTT CASSRLITGELFF
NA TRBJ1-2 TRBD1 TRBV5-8 TGTGCCAGCAGCTTAACAGGGGGCAGAAACTATGGCTACACCTTC CASSLTGGRNYGYTF
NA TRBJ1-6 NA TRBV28 TGTGCCAGCAGTTCGGACAGCCGGGGAAATTCACCCCTCCACTTT CASSSDSRGNSPLHF
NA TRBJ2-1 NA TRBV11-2 TGTGCCAGCAGCTTAGGGGGGGGCATCGTCGAGCAGTTCTTC CASSLGGGIVEQFF
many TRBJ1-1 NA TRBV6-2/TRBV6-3 TGTGCCAGCAGTTACTCGAAAGTTAGCACTGAAGCTTTCTTT CASSYSKVSTEAFF
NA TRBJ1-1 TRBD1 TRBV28 TGTGCCAGCAGTTTAGACAGGGTGAACACTGAAGCTTTCTTT CASSLDRVNTEAFF
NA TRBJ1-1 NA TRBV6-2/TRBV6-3 TGTGCCAGCAGTTACTTAGTCGGCTCTGAAGCTTTCTTT CASSYLVGSEAFF